This T cell receptor (beta chain) was identified in a study of brain T cells in children with intractable seizures. Method: immunoSEQ multiplex PCR; TCRdb's copy keeps in-frame clones and lacks some. The sample consists of over 95,000 clones, 94% of them appearing once. Study-level findings and limits: Pre-surgery blood may have been undersampled, hiding some clones.

The V end lost 1 base, the J end lost 6 bases, and 21 bases lay between the germline ends. From germline, CDR1 is MGHRA and CDR2 YSYEKL. This CDR3 contains 17 residues. Surgery cases with the highest brain T cell transcript signatures were chosen for sequencing. Before surgery, patients took at least one anti-epileptic drug. In the case of this clone: Its antigen is as yet unknown.

The source material was peripheral blood, sampled at surgery. The rearrangement uses TRBV4-1 and TRBJ1-2; D is perhaps TRBD1 (6 bases). The receptor's source is a boy younger than two with hemimegalencephaly and intractable seizures. The CDR3 is CASSQVYLITGKDGYTF. CDR3 DNA: TGCGCCAGCAGCCAAGTCTACCTGATTACAGGGAAAGATGGCTACACCTTC.